One and the same sample provided the 19 T cell receptor beta chains below, sequenced in a study of shared clonotypes between healthy human individuals. The assay was immunoSEQ multiplex PCR, and TCRdb's table has in-frame clones only and misses some. Of some 2 million clones in the sample, approximately 95% were seen once. The sequenced sample consisted of naive CD4+ T cells sorted from blood. Stated subset: CD45RA+ positively selected. These receptors all stem from a man between 18 and 35 years old in good health.

The chain uses TRBV18 and TRBJ1-2; D possibly corresponds to TRBD1 (5 bases). Per the germline V gene, CDR1 is KGHSH and CDR2 is LQKENI. This CDR3 is built from 14 residues. Trimming removed 2 bases at V and 6 bases at J, with 13 bases between. Written as DNA, the CDR3 is TGTGCCAGCTCACCAACCCGAGAGGGGAATGGCTACACCTTC. This encodes CASSPTREGNGYTF.

The chain links TRBV19 to TRBJ1-2; TRBD1 agrees at 10 bases. Germline V gene data show CDR1 as LNHDA and CDR2 as SQIVND (reference sequence). This CDR3 is 15 amino acids long. V lost 5 bases and J lost 2; bases outside the gene matches: 5. The CDR3 bases are TGTGCCAGTAGTTCGCAGACAGGGGGCAACTATGGCTACACCTTC. Residues: CASSSQTGGNYGYTF.

The gene calls are TRBV6-1 and TRBJ2-7; weak D call: TRBD2 (6 bases). Germline-derived CDR1 and CDR2 are MNHNS and SASEGT. Between the trimmed V and J ends, which lost 3 bases and 0 bases, there was a span of 15 bases. The CDR3 spans 16 residues. The CDR3 nucleotides are TGTGCCAGCAGTGAGACCTTAGCGGTAAGCTCCTACGAGCAGTACTTC. This codes for CASSETLAVSSYEQYF.

The V gene is TRBV6-5, the J gene TRBJ1-2, with 10 nucleotides matching TRBD1. This CDR3 region has 14 residues. After removal of 8 bases from V and 4 bases from J, the junction contained 7 bases not matched to a gene. Germline values: CDR1 MNHEY, CDR2 SVGAGI. Here the CDR3 DNA reads TGTGCCAGCCGGGACAGGGGAAGAGTCTATGGCTACACCTTC. This encodes CASRDRGRVYGYTF.

The chain carries TRBV11-2 and TRBJ2-7; D is tentatively TRBD1 or TRBD2 (5 bases each). This CDR3 has 14 amino acids. The germline gives CDR1 SGHAT, CDR2 FQNNGV. The germline V and J ends were trimmed by 5 bases and 3 bases, with 14 bases remaining between them. The CDR3 sequence is CASSRPEGFYEQYF. In DNA, the CDR3 is TGTGCCAGCAGCAGACCAGAGGGGTTCTACGAGCAGTACTTC.

V usage is TRBV29-1 and J usage is TRBJ1-1; 9 bases match TRBD1. V shed 4 bases, J shed 4 bases, and the junction held 13 bases outside the gene matches. From germline, CDR1 is SQVTM and CDR2 ANQGSEA. This CDR3 has 16 amino acids. The CDR3 protein is CSVGRTGAAVSTEAFF. CDR3 bases: TGCAGCGTTGGTCGGACAGGGGCCGCCGTAAGCACTGAAGCTTTCTTT.

The V and J genes are TRBV28 and TRBJ1-5; no clear D. Per the germline V gene, CDR1 is MDHEN and CDR2 is SYDVKM. The CDR3 contains 13 residues. With 6 bases removed from V and 7 bases from J, the gap between germline ends came to 13 bases. The CDR3 region is CASRARLGQPQHF. The CDR3 bases are TGTGCCAGCAGAGCCCGACTGGGACAGCCCCAGCATTTT.

This chain uses TRBV2 with TRBJ2-7; no firm D call. This CDR3 spans 14 amino acids. Germline CDR1 reads SNHLY; CDR2 reads FYNNEI. V dropped 3 bases and J dropped 8 bases, with 17 bases sitting between them. CDR3 sequence: CASSESPNIPKQYF. The CDR3 nucleotides read TGTGCCAGCAGTGAGTCCCCCAATATTCCTAAGCAGTACTTC. Variable domain in full (rest from reference TRBV2 and TRBJ2-7): EPEVTQTPSHQVTQMGQEVILRCVPISNHLYFYWYRQILGQKVEFLVSFYNNEISEKSEIFDDQFSVERPDGSNFTLKIRSTKLEDSAMYFCASSESPNIPKQYFGPGTRLTVT.

The chain links TRBV6-1 to TRBJ2-7; the match to TRBD1 covers 9 bases. The CDR3 sequence is 14 residues long. Trimming cost V 6 bases and J 1 base; bases outside gene matches: 4. CDR1 is MNHNS, CDR2 SASEGT, per germline. As DNA, the CDR3 is TGTGCCAGCAGCACCGGGACAGGGTCCTACGAGCAGTACTTC. Protein sequence: CASSTGTGSYEQYF.

The J gene is TRBJ1-2, the V gene TRBV5-1; 10 bases line up with TRBD1. Per germline, CDR1 SGHRS and CDR2 YFSETQ. This CDR3 has 15 amino acids. V dropped 4 bases and J dropped 8; count of bases not matched to a gene: 11. CDR3 region: CASSGTTGGAGGYTF. The CDR3 nucleotides read TGCGCCAGCAGCGGGACGACAGGGGGCGCAGGAGGCTACACCTTC. Based on the CDR3 plus reference TRBV5-1 and TRBJ1-2, the full variable domain is KAGVTQTPRYLIKTRGQQVTLSCSPISGHRSVSWYQQTPGQGLQFLFEYFSETQRNKGNFPGRFSGRQFSNSRSEMNVSTLELGDSALYLCASSGTTGGAGGYTFGSGTRLTVV.

The chain carries TRBV6-1 and TRBJ2-1, with 11 bases fitting TRBD2. Germline loops: CDR1 MNHNS, CDR2 SASEGT. Trimming took 0 bases from V and 4 from J; bases not matched to a gene: 2. The CDR3 is made up of 16 amino acids. The CDR3 loop reads CASSEALAGEYNEQFF. The CDR3 DNA follows: TGTGCCAGCAGTGAAGCACTAGCGGGAGAATACAATGAGCAGTTCTTC.

The chain joins TRBV5-1 to TRBJ2-6; D may match TRBD1 or TRBD2 (5 bases each). Trimming pared 2 bases from V and 0 bases from J, leaving 12 bases between. Germline CDR1 and CDR2: SGHRS and YFSETQ. The CDR3 has 17 amino acids. The CDR3 DNA reads as TGCGCCAGCAGCTTCGGGACGCTGAGCTCTGGGGCCAACGTCCTGACTTTC. Its protein is CASSFGTLSSGANVLTF.

Regarding this clone: Compared with germline, one end of the junction differs, possibly owing to a read error. The genes are TRBV11-2 and TRBJ2-3; D assignment may be TRBD1 or TRBD2 (6 bases each). The CDR3 consists of 16 residues. Germline assignment: CDR1 SGHAT and CDR2 FQNNGV. This CDR3 reads CASNLGGQGRADTQYF. The CDR3 coding sequence is TGTGCCAGCAACTTAGGGGGGCAGGGTAGGGCAGATACGCAGTATTTT.

The chain recombines TRBV6-5 with TRBJ2-1, with a tentative D call TRBD1 (6 bases). Trimming cost V 2 bases and J 7 bases, with 15 bases left between them. Germline V gene lookup returns CDR1 MNHEY and CDR2 SVGAGI. CDR3 length equals 15 residues. The CDR3 nucleotides read TGTGCCAGCAGTTACCGGCAGGGGTTTAGGAATGAGCAGTTCTTC. This gives the protein CASSYRQGFRNEQFF.

The rearrangement joins TRBV10-3 to TRBJ1-3, with D maybe TRBD1 (6 bases). V was pared by 3 bases and J by 5 bases, with 20 bases between. Germline values: CDR1 ENHRY, CDR2 SYGVKD. This CDR3 spans 17 amino acids. In DNA, the CDR3 is TGTGCCATCAGTGACCCCCGTCCTCCCGGGGGCAGAAACACCATATATTTT. It yields the protein CAISDPRPPGGRNTIYF.

The chain couples TRBV5-1 to TRBJ2-3, with TRBD1 matching 7 bases. Germline loops: CDR1 SGHRS, CDR2 YFSETQ. Trimming at V came to 7 bases and at J to 4 bases, leaving 12 bases not matched to a gene. The CDR3 has 15 amino acids. The CDR3 bases are TGCGCCAGCTCTTACCTCGGGACAGCATCAGATACGCAGTATTTT. It encodes CASSYLGTASDTQYF. The variable domain in full, with the rest retrieved from reference TRBV5-1 and TRBJ2-3, is KAGVTQTPRYLIKTRGQQVTLSCSPISGHRSVSWYQQTPGQGLQFLFEYFSETQRNKGNFPGRFSGRQFSNSRSEMNVSTLELGDSALYLCASSYLGTASDTQYFGPGTRLTVL.

The chain recombines TRBV19 with TRBJ1-5, with D unclear. The CDR3 length is 17 residues. V dropped 9 bases and J dropped 1 base, with 22 bases sitting between them. From germline, CDR1 is LNHDA and CDR2 SQIVND (reference sequence). The CDR3 spells CASNINLKDISNQPQHF. The CDR3 DNA reads TGTGCCAGCAACATCAACTTAAAAGACATCAGCAATCAGCCCCAGCATTTT. The full variable domain, its missing parts supplied by reference TRBV19 and TRBJ1-5, is DGGITQSPKYLFRKEGQNVTLSCEQNLNHDAMYWYRQDPGQGLRLIYYSQIVNDFQKGDIAEGYSVSREKKESFPLTVTSAQKNPTAFYLCASNINLKDISNQPQHFGDGTRLSIL.

The chain is built from TRBV14 and TRBJ2-5; TRBD1 matches 7 bases. CDR3 length: 15 amino acids. From germline, CDR1 is SGHDN and CDR2 FVKESK. With V trimmed by 4 bases and J by 0 bases, 5 bases remained unmatched. The CDR3 sequence: CASSPGTEYQETQYF. CDR3 nucleotide sequence: TGTGCCAGCAGCCCCGGGACAGAGTACCAAGAGACCCAGTACTTC.

This clone was seen only once. The chain uses TRBV4-3 and TRBJ2-5; TRBD2 matches 12 bases. V trimming: 2 bases; J trimming: 5 bases; junction bases outside the gene matches: 6. This CDR3 region has 16 residues. Germline loops: CDR1 LGHNA, CDR2 YSLEER. The CDR3 region is CASSQTSGRSGETQYF. The CDR3 DNA is TGCGCCAGCAGCCAAACTAGCGGGAGGTCGGGGGAGACCCAGTACTTC.